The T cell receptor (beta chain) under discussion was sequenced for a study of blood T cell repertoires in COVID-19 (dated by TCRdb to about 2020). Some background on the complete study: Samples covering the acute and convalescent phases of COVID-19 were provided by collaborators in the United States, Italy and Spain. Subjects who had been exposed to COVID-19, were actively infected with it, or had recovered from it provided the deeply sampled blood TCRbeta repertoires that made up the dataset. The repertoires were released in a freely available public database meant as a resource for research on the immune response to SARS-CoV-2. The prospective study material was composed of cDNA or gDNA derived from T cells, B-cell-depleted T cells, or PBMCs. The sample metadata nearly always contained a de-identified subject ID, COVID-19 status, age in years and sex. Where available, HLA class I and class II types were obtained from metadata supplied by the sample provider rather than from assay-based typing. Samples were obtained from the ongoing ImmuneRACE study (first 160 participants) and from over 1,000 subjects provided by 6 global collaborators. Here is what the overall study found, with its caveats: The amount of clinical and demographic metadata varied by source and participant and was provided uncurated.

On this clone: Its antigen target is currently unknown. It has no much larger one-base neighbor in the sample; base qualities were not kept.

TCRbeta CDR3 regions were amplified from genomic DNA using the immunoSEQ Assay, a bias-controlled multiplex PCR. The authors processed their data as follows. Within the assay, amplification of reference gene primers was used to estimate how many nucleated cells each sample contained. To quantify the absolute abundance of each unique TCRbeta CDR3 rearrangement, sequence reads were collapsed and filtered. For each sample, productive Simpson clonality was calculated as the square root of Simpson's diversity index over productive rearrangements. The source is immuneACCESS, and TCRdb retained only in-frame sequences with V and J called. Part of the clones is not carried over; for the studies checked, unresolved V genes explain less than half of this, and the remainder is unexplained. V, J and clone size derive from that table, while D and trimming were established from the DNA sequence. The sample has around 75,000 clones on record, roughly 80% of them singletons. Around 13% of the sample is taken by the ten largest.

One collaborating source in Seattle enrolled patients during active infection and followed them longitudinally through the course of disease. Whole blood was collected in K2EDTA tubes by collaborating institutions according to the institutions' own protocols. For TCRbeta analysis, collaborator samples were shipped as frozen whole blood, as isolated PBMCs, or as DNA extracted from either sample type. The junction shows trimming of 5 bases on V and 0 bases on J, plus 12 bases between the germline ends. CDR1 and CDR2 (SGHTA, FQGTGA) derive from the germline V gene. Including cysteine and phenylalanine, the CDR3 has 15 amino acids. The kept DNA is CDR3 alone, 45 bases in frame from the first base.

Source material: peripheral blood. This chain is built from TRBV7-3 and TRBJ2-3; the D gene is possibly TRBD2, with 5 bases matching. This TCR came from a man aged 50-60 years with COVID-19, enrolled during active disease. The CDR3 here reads CASSPRGGSTDTQYF. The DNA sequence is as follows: TGTGCCAGCAGCCCAAGAGGAGGTAGCACAGATACGCAGTATTTT.